What follows are 15 T cell receptor beta chains derived from one specimen sequenced in a study of T cells in Graves' hyperthyroidism and ophthalmopathy. Using RNA transcripts as the source, TCR beta CDR3 regions were amplified. HTBI primers were the set used in a first-round RT-PCR of the TCR CDR3. TCRdb redid the calling of the multiplex PCR reads with MiXCR, one entry per CDR3 protein. Of about 320,000 distinct CDR3 sequences detected, 16% appear once; the ten largest clones hold around a third. Sequencing was performed on blood. The receptors were sampled from a man between 25 and 39 years old with Graves' hyperthyroidism.

This clonotype was detected ten times or more. The rearrangement joins TRBV7-3 to TRBJ2-3; TRBD1 matches at 9 bases. Germline V gives CDR1 SGHTA, CDR2 FQGTGA. This CDR3 region has 15 residues. Trimming took 5 bases from V and 0 from J; bases not matched to a gene: 3. The CDR3 spells CASSRDRASTDTQYF. As DNA, the CDR3 is TGTGCCAGCAGCCGGGACAGGGCTAGCACAGATACGCAGTATTTT.

This clonotype was seen repeatedly, ten times or more. This rearrangement joins TRBV18 to TRBJ2-5; 9 bases are a match to TRBD1. Losses at the gene ends were 3 bases for V and 5 bases for J; bases not matched to a gene: 7. The CDR3 consists of 15 residues. Germline V gives CDR1 KGHSH, CDR2 LQKENI. Here the CDR3 reads CASSPNFGQGETQYF. CDR3 bases: TGTGCCAGCTCACCGAATTTTGGACAGGGGGAGACCCAGTACTTC.

This clonotype was detected ten times or more. This CDR3 is CASSESGGPGEKLFF. Here the CDR3 DNA reads TGTGCCAGCAGTGAATCCGGTGGGCCGGGTGAAAAACTGTTTTTT. The J gene is TRBJ1-4, the V gene TRBV6-1; D remains ambiguous. The CDR3 is made up of 15 amino acids. The V end was cut by 2 bases, the J end by 7 bases, with 14 bases between. The germline V gene has CDR1 MNHNS and CDR2 SASEGT.

This clonotype has ten or more counts. This chain links TRBV7-2 with TRBJ2-3, with 8 nucleotides matching TRBD2. Germline V lookup: CDR1 SGHTA, CDR2 FQGNSA. Trimming cost V 4 bases and J 0 bases; bases outside gene matches: 9. The length of the CDR3 is 17 residues. CDR3 sequence reads: CASSWARGGASTDTQYF. The CDR3 DNA reads TGTGCCAGCAGCTGGGCCCGGGGGGGTGCTAGCACAGATACGCAGTATTTT. The entire variable domain, with the rest obtained from reference TRBV7-2 and TRBJ2-3, is as follows: GAGVSQSPSNKVTEKGKDVELRCDPISGHTALYWYRQSLGQGLEFLIYFQGNSAPDKSGLPSDRFSAERTGGSVSTLTIQRTQQEDSAVYLCASSWARGGASTDTQYFGPGTRLTVL.

This clonotype was seen repeatedly, ten times or more. The V call is TRBV2, the J call TRBJ1-2; 7 bases fit TRBD1. J was trimmed by 4 bases and V by 10 bases; bases with no gene match: 15. The CDR3 has 15 residues. Germline V CDR1 and CDR2: SNHLY, FYNNEI. The CDR3 nucleotides read TGTGCCAACAGGCCTCACCGGGACAGAATCTATGGCTACACCTTC. It codes for CANRPHRDRIYGYTF. The full variable domain, in which reference TRBV2 and TRBJ1-2 provide the parts outside the CDR3, is EPEVTQTPSHQVTQMGQEVILRCVPISNHLYFYWYRQILGQKVEFLVSFYNNEISEKSEIFDDQFSVERPDGSNFTLKIRSTKLEDSAMYFCANRPHRDRIYGYTFGSGTRLTVV.

The chain combines TRBV7-2 with TRBJ2-1; D may be TRBD2 (5 bases). Germline V lookup: CDR1 SGHTA, CDR2 FQGNSA. The CDR3 is 12 residues long. The V end was cut by 4 bases, the J end by 10 bases, with 11 bases between. Here the CDR3 reads CASSYRRREQFF. CDR3 in DNA: TGTGCCAGCAGCTATAGGAGGCGCGAGCAGTTCTTC.

This clonotype was counted at least ten times. V is TRBV29-1 and J is TRBJ2-7; D might be TRBD1 (5 bases). The CDR3 runs 13 residues. The germline V and J ends were trimmed by 6 bases and 0 bases, with 12 bases remaining between them. Germline V gene lookup returns CDR1 SQVTM and CDR2 ANQGSEA. The CDR3 region is CSVGFQGSYEQYF. In DNA form, the CDR3 reads TGCAGCGTCGGTTTCCAGGGCTCCTACGAGCAGTACTTC.

This chain uses TRBV6-1 with TRBJ2-7; tentatively, D is TRBD1 (5 bases). Per the germline V gene, CDR1 is MNHNS and CDR2 is SASEGT. V dropped 5 bases and J dropped 7 bases, with 15 bases sitting between them. The CDR3 runs 13 residues. CDR3 DNA: TGTGCCAGCAGTCGGACACCGCCCGGGGAGCAGTACTTC. It translates to CASSRTPPGEQYF.

Concerning this clonotype itself: This sequence may be a read error, since a much larger clone differs from it by one base. The chain has TRBV6-1 and TRBJ2-7; 10 bases line up with TRBD2. CDR1 MNHNS and CDR2 SASEGT come from the germline V gene. There are 14 residues in the CDR3. The V and J ends lost 8 bases and 3 bases, in that order; junction bases with no gene match: 7. The CDR3 loop reads CASRRSSGSYEQYF. For the CDR3, the DNA is TGTGCCAGCCGTCGGTCTAGCGGGAGCTACGAGCAGTACTTC.

To note about this clonotype: With a much larger clone just one base away, this may be a read error. The chain couples TRBV5-1 to TRBJ1-6; 8 bases agree with TRBD1. Germline V gene sequence: CDR1 SGHRS, CDR2 YFSETQ. This CDR3 spans 15 amino acids. CDR3 DNA: TGCGCCAGCAGCCTGCAGGGGGCTAAGGATTCACCCCGCCACTTT. This encodes CASSLQGAKDSPRHF.

This clonotype was recorded at least ten times. The chain combines TRBV7-3 with TRBJ2-2; 11 bases are a match to TRBD2. The CDR3 runs 19 residues. The germline CDR1 and CDR2 sequences are SGHTA and FQGTGA. With V trimmed by 0 bases and J by 0 bases, 6 bases remained unmatched. CDR3 sequence: CASSLTRSGLAANTGELFF. CDR3 coding DNA: TGTGCCAGCAGCTTAACCCGCTCGGGACTAGCGGCGAACACCGGGGAGCTGTTTTTT.

This clonotype was seen repeatedly, ten times or more. J is TRBJ2-1 and V is TRBV7-2, with D unresolved. V lost 0 bases and J lost 3, with 9 bases in between. The CDR3 has 15 residues. Germline CDR1 and CDR2: SGHTA and FQGNSA. The CDR3 bases are TGTGCCAGCAGCTTAGCCGGCCAGGTCTACAATGAGCAGTTCTTC. Its translation: CASSLAGQVYNEQFF.

This clonotype was counted between two and nine times. The chain carries TRBV2 and TRBJ2-5; the match to TRBD1 covers 8 bases. Germline V gene lookup returns CDR1 SNHLY and CDR2 FYNNEI. There are 12 residues in the CDR3. The ends lost 6 bases at V and 4 bases at J; junction bases unmatched: 1. CDR3 sequence reads: CASRDRAETQYF. The CDR3 bases are TGTGCCAGCAGGGACAGGGCAGAGACCCAGTACTTC.

This clonotype appeared many times. V gene TRBV28 combines with J gene TRBJ2-1; TRBD1 matches 8 bases. Losses at the gene ends were 3 bases for V and 8 bases for J; bases not matched to a gene: 6. The germline V gene encodes CDR1 MDHEN and CDR2 SYDVKM. The CDR3 covers 14 residues. The CDR3: CASSFYQGADEQFF. In DNA form, the CDR3 reads TGTGCCAGCAGTTTCTATCAGGGGGCGGATGAGCAGTTCTTC.

The chain has TRBV29-1 and TRBJ2-2, with 8 positions matching TRBD2. V was pared by 2 bases and J by 4 bases, with 9 bases of the junction left unmatched. Germline V gives CDR1 SQVTM, CDR2 ANQGSEA. The CDR3 is 16 residues long. CDR3 sequence (DNA): TGCAGCGTTGAAACTAGCGGCCGAGGGAGCACCGGGGAGCTGTTTTTT. Translation gives CSVETSGRGSTGELFF.